The 17 T cell receptor beta chains presented below share a single source sample, sequenced in a study of T cell responses to AZD1222 COVID-19 vaccine. Profiling relied on immunoSEQ multiplex PCR, and the TCRdb table lists in-frame clones only, not all of them. Here the sample spans 69,000 or so clones, around 89% being singletons. Sequences were derived from peripheral blood, sampled 28 days after the second dose of the MenACWY control vaccine. Source of these receptors: an adult who received the MenACWY meningococcal vaccine as a control.

The J gene is TRBJ2-6, the V gene TRBV5-1, with 7 bases that match TRBD1. This CDR3 comprises 18 residues. Germline loops: CDR1 SGHRS, CDR2 YFSETQ. The V segment lost 0 bases and the J segment 2 bases; nucleotides outside the gene matches: 8. CDR3 sequence: CASSLGGQVKTGANVLTF. CDR3 in DNA: TGCGCCAGCAGCTTGGGTGGACAGGTTAAAACTGGGGCCAACGTCCTGACTTTC.

V gene TRBV11-2 combines with J gene TRBJ2-5, with D perhaps matching TRBD1 or TRBD2 (5 bases each). The germline V and J ends were trimmed by 0 bases and 7 bases, with 21 bases remaining between them. The CDR3 is made up of 17 amino acids. CDR1 and CDR2 from the germline V gene are SGHAT and FQNNGV. The CDR3 sequence: CASSLDRGSGTGWTQYF. Here the CDR3 DNA reads TGTGCCAGCAGCTTAGATCGGGGCAGTGGTACTGGTTGGACCCAGTACTTC. The full variable domain, with the rest looked up from reference TRBV11-2 and TRBJ2-5, is EAGVAQSPRYKIIEKRQSVAFWCNPISGHATLYWYQQILGQGPKLLIQFQNNGVVDDSQLPKDRFSAERLKGVDSTLKIQPAKLEDSAVYLCASSLDRGSGTGWTQYFGPGTRLLVL.

The rearrangement uses TRBV10-3 and TRBJ2-6; D unclear. V was shortened by 10 bases and J by 0 bases, with 10 bases between the two germline ends. The CDR3 has 14 residues. Per the germline V gene, CDR1 is ENHRY and CDR2 is SYGVKD. The CDR3 DNA sequence: TGTGCCACCGAGGACGGCTCTGGGGCCAACGTCCTGACTTTC. Translation gives CATEDGSGANVLTF.

V is TRBV5-1 and J is TRBJ1-1; 9 bases line up with TRBD1. J lost 5 bases, V lost 4 bases, and 6 bases had no gene match. The germline V gene has CDR1 SGHRS and CDR2 YFSETQ. The CDR3 extends over 14 amino acids. The chain's CDR3 is CASSTGTGKTEAFF. The DNA of the CDR3 is TGCGCCAGCAGCACCGGGACAGGGAAGACTGAAGCTTTCTTT.

The gene calls are TRBV5-1 and TRBJ2-2; 7 nucleotides match TRBD1. Trimming cost V 4 bases and J 3 bases; bases outside gene matches: 6. Germline values: CDR1 SGHRS, CDR2 YFSETQ. The length of the CDR3 is 15 residues. This CDR3 is CASSIDRADTGELFF. For the CDR3, the DNA is TGCGCCAGCAGCATAGACAGGGCGGACACCGGGGAGCTGTTTTTT.

This chain links TRBV19 with TRBJ1-1; 7 bases are a match to TRBD1. Germline V gene sequence: CDR1 LNHDA, CDR2 SQIVND (reference sequence). After removal of 6 bases from V and 5 bases from J, the junction contained 9 bases not matched to a gene. This CDR3 has 14 amino acids. CDR3 sequence reads: CASSLAGGGTEAFF. In DNA form, the CDR3 reads TGTGCCAGTAGCCTTGCAGGGGGAGGGACTGAAGCTTTCTTT. The full variable domain, its missing parts supplied by reference TRBV19 and TRBJ1-1, is DGGITQSPKYLFRKEGQNVTLSCEQNLNHDAMYWYRQDPGQGLRLIYYSQIVNDFQKGDIAEGYSVSREKKESFPLTVTSAQKNPTAFYLCASSLAGGGTEAFFGQGTRLTVV.

This sequence joins TRBV19 and TRBJ2-7; unclear D gene. CDR1 and CDR2 from the germline V gene are LNHDA and SQIVND (reference sequence). There are 15 residues in the CDR3. V lost 3 bases and J 4 bases, leaving 16 bases between the germline ends. The CDR3 DNA is TGTGCCAGTAGTATGATGGCAGCCGGCGGTTACGAGCAGTACTTC. Its protein product is CASSMMAAGGYEQYF.

The CDR3 bases are TGTGCCATCAGCTCCGGGGCGTCTGGAAACACCATATATTTT. As protein: CAISSGASGNTIYF. The chain uses TRBV10-3 and TRBJ1-3; tentative D call: TRBD1 (5 bases). Germline CDR1 is ENHRY and CDR2 is SYGVKD. The ends were cut back, 6 bases at V and 1 base at J, with 10 bases in the middle. The CDR3 covers 14 residues.

The rearrangement uses TRBV7-2 and TRBJ2-1; D may be TRBD1 (5 bases). Trimming stripped 3 bases from V and 10 bases from J, with 13 bases between. This CDR3 is 13 amino acids long. Germline-derived CDR1 and CDR2 are SGHTA and FQGNSA. The CDR3 region is CASSFSRAYEQFF. CDR3 bases: TGTGCCAGCAGCTTCTCCAGGGCATACGAGCAGTTCTTC. Supplemented by reference TRBV7-2 and TRBJ2-1, the full variable domain reads GAGVSQSPSNKVTEKGKDVELRCDPISGHTALYWYRQSLGQGLEFLIYFQGNSAPDKSGLPSDRFSAERTGGSVSTLTIQRTQQEDSAVYLCASSFSRAYEQFFGPGTRLTVL.

V gene TRBV7-2 combines with J gene TRBJ1-1, with D maybe TRBD1 (5 bases). CDR3 length equals 14 residues. The germline V and J ends were trimmed by 0 bases and 7 bases, with 12 bases remaining between them. Germline loops: CDR1 SGHTA, CDR2 FQGNSA. CDR3 DNA sequence: TGTGCCAGCAGCTTAGCGACAGAGAATATTGAAGCTTTCTTT. Amino acid sequence: CASSLATENIEAFF.

This chain joins TRBV19 and TRBJ2-1; 11 nucleotides line up with TRBD1. Germline CDR1 reads LNHDA; CDR2 reads SQIVND (reference sequence). V shed 6 bases, J shed 5 bases, and the junction held 6 bases outside the gene matches. This CDR3 contains 15 residues. CDR3 in amino acids: CASSLDRGPHNEQFF. CDR3 DNA sequence: TGTGCCAGTAGCCTGGACAGGGGGCCCCACAATGAGCAGTTCTTC.

The genes are TRBV7-2 and TRBJ2-7, with 9 positions matching TRBD1. The trim removed 5 bases at V and 6 bases at J, leaving 5 bases unmatched. Germline CDR1 and CDR2: SGHTA and FQGNSA. This CDR3 comprises 13 residues. In DNA, the CDR3 is TGTGCCAGCAGCGCGGACAGGGGTACCGAGCAGTACTTC. Translated, it gives CASSADRGTEQYF.

This clone has only a few counts. The V call is TRBV5-1, the J call TRBJ1-6; the match to TRBD1 covers 7 bases. The CDR3 totals 14 residues. J lost 6 bases, V lost 7 bases, and 7 bases had no gene match. Per the germline V gene, CDR1 is SGHRS and CDR2 is YFSETQ. The CDR3 loop is CASAPDRINSPLHF. The CDR3 region has the DNA TGCGCCAGCGCTCCGGACAGGATTAATTCACCCCTCCACTTT.

This clone was observed a single time. This chain connects TRBV2 to TRBJ1-2; D ambiguous. The V end lost 6 bases, the J end lost 5 bases, and 19 bases lay between the germline ends. CDR1 and CDR2 from the germline V gene are SNHLY and FYNNEI. The CDR3 is 15 residues long. Here the CDR3 reads CASSLFEGGIYGYTF. The CDR3 DNA follows: TGTGCCAGCAGCTTGTTCGAGGGAGGTATATATGGCTACACCTTC.

V usage is TRBV28 and J usage is TRBJ1-1; D call uncertain. Trimming cost V 5 bases and J 6 bases, with 16 bases left between them. CDR1 is MDHEN and CDR2 is SYDVKM in the germline V gene. CDR3 length: 14 residues. CDR3 nucleotide sequence: TGTGCCAGCAGTCCGGCGGTAGAGGCTGCTGAAGCTTTCTTT. Protein product: CASSPAVEAAEAFF. The whole variable domain, remainder taken from reference TRBV28 and TRBJ1-1, is DVKVTQSSRYLVKRTGEKVFLECVQDMDHENMFWYRQDPGLGLRLIYFSYDVKMKEKGDIPEGYSVSREKKERFSLILESASTNQTSMYLCASSPAVEAAEAFFGQGTRLTVV.

Only a few counts were recorded for this clone. The chain recombines TRBV27 with TRBJ1-6, with D unresolved. Trimming took 1 base from V and 7 from J, leaving 8 bases between them. The length of the CDR3 is 14 residues. In germline, CDR1 is MNHEY, CDR2 SMNVEV (reference sequence). The CDR3 DNA follows: TGTGCCAGCAGTTTATTAGGCGGGAATTCACCCCTCCACTTT. Its protein product is CASSLLGGNSPLHF.

This clone was recorded once. CDR3 amino acids: CASSYQAYPNEQFF. As DNA, the CDR3 is TGTGCCAGCAGTTATCAGGCCTACCCCAATGAGCAGTTCTTC. The chain employs TRBV28 and TRBJ2-1; D gene unclear. Trimming pared 4 bases from V and 6 bases from J, leaving 13 bases between. The CDR3 is 14 residues long. Germline-derived CDR1 and CDR2 are MDHEN and SYDVKM.